This note documents a single TCR beta chain sequence. As yet, its antigen is unknown. The CDR3 covers 15 residues. V lost 5 bases to trimming and J lost 1 base, with 14 bases between them. Per germline, CDR1 SQVTM and CDR2 ANQGSEA. The data derive from a study of cytomegalovirus exposure and HLA in healthy donors. The primer mix had 60 Vbeta and 13 Jbeta primers. Sequencing was performed with immunoSEQ multiplex PCR; in TCRdb, only in-frame clones are kept and a portion is missing. This listing includes around 100,000 clones. General study points: Listed as cytomegalovirus-associated were 170 or so TCR beta chains. TCR beta V- and J-gene trimming was later associated with a missense DCLRE1C variant.

Source material: PBMCs. The V gene is TRBV29-1, the J gene TRBJ2-2; D is unresolved. The sequence came from a man in his forties in good health and CMV-seropositive. DNA for the CDR3: TGCAGCGTTACCAGTGTCCCGGGGAACACCGGGGAGCTGTTTTTT. Its protein product is CSVTSVPGNTGELFF.